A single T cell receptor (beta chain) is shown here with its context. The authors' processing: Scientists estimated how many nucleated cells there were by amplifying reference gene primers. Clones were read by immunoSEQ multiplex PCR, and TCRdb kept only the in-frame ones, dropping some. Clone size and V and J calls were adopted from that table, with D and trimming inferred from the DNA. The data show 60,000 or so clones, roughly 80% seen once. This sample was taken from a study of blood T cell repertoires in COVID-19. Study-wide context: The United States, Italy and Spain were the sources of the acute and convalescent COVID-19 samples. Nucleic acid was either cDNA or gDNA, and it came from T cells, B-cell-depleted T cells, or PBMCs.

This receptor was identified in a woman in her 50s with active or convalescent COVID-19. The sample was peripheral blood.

The CDR3 nucleotides read TGTGCCAGCAGCTTAGGACTCTCCCATAGCACAGATACGCAGTATTTT. It yields the protein CASSLGLSHSTDTQYF. V gene TRBV11-3 combines with J gene TRBJ2-3, with D unresolved. This CDR3 is built from 16 residues. The germline V and J ends were trimmed by 1 base and 0 bases, with 11 bases remaining between them. Germline loops: CDR1 SGHNT, CDR2 YENEEA.